This T cell receptor (beta chain) stems from a study of T cell responses to AZD1222 COVID-19 vaccine (dated by TCRdb to the early 2020s). For the wider study: Because spike-specific TCR depth and breadth did not differ between the two schedules, AZD1222 recipients who got a second dose at roughly 4 weeks were pooled with those who got a second dose at roughly 12 weeks. TCR sequencing was performed for roughly 250 trial participants, of whom 200 to 210 were given two doses of AZD1222 and around 25 were given two doses of MenACWY control vaccine. Trial participants were enrolled by age into subgroups of 18-55, 56-69 and 70-plus years, and about 150, 27 and 61 TCR-sequenced participants, respectively, were included in these subgroups. Results and caveats for the whole study, not just this receptor: The 56-69-year group was small, and its depth increase did not reach significance, likely because of low power. No day 14 peak-response samples were available, so repertoires were characterized only after the peak T cell response. Reportedly, almost half of the unique spike-specific TCRs recognized epitopes lying outside the regions that are mutated in the B.1.351 and B.1.1.7 variants. Most participants were white British and females outnumbered males, and the authors suggested that clonal diversity may have been underestimated. The vaccine-associated CD4 TCRs covered the entire spike protein, and the dominant responses fell in regions 160-218 and 743-854. After two AZD1222 doses, both the breadth and the depth of spike-specific TCRs were significantly higher than at day 0 and than in MenACWY recipients. Conclusions about previously exposed vaccinees are limited because only 5 or 6 AZD1222 recipients were SARS-CoV-2 seropositive at baseline.

What the time point label conveys for this sample: baseline before first vaccination. Vaccinee samples came from UK trials COV001 and COV002, including a single-blind randomized controlled phase 2/3 trial of AZD1222 (ChAdOx1 nCoV-19) in healthy adults. Trial participant PBMC samples were collected at day 0 and day 28 after the second dose for TCRbeta chain sequencing. The CDR3 regions of human TCRbeta chains were subjected to immunosequencing. Turning to the authors' computational methods: Repertoire TCRs were checked for matches against a reference library of SARS-CoV-2-specific TCRs that had been generated using the MIRA antigen-specificity platform. Breadth was defined as the fraction of unique TCRs that were SARS-CoV-2-associated, and depth was defined as the fraction of total T cells that were SARS-CoV-2-associated. Using the MIRA data, every spike-specific TCR was mapped to the spike region that the TCR reacted to and assigned to either a CD4 or a CD8 class. Log10-transformed breadth and depth values were compared by one-way ANOVA with Sidak's multiple comparisons tests. This is the immuneACCESS table as TCRdb keeps it, with only in-frame sequences that have V and J called. A part of the clones is gone; compared with another copy, unresolved V genes explain less than half, and the rest is unexplained. The D gene and trimming were derived from the DNA, and the V and J assignments and clone size from that table. The sample profile shows over 150,000 clones; around nine tenths of them were found once. The top ten hold less than 6.5% of the sample.

On this clone: This receptor's antigen is unknown. No much larger clonotype is one base removed from it; base qualities were not supplied.

V and J are truncated by 1 base and 2 bases respectively, leaving an intervening sequence of 9 bases. Including cysteine and phenylalanine, the CDR3 has 15 amino acids. Of all the DNA, just the CDR3 is kept, 45 bases in frame from base 1. CDR1 is given as MNHEY and CDR2 as SMNVEV, both from the germline V gene (reference sequence). The chain is made from TRBV27 and TRBJ2-1; the D region possibly corresponds to TRBD1 (5 bases align). This sequence originates from an adult in good health. Sequenced material: peripheral blood, taken on day 0 of AZD1222 vaccination. The nucleotide sequence reads as follows: TGTGCCAGCAGTTTATTCCAGGGAACCTACAATGAGCAGTTCTTC. Its protein product is CASSLFQGTYNEQFF.